This T cell receptor beta chain was recovered during a study of vaccination effects on CD4 cells after COVID-19. Peptide-pool stimulation followed by sequencing identified expanded antigen-specific CD4+ clonotypes in the ViraFEST assay. Culture proceeded for 10 days, and CD4+ T cells were then isolated. Recipients of the vaccine had no prior SARS-CoV-2 infection and negative nucleocapsid antibodies. Every well got around 1.9 million PBMC, which were grown with about 10 IU/ml IL-2 and around 10 ug/ml peptides. This clone appeared a few times. As yet, its antigen is unknown. Sequencing used immunoSEQ multiplex PCR; TCRdb keeps in-frame clones, though not all of them. The sample has approximately 23,000 clones; about two thirds are singletons. The germline V gene has CDR1 MNHEY and CDR2 SMNVEV (reference sequence). V lost 6 bases, J lost 7 bases, and 13 bases lay in between. CDR3 size: 13 residues.

The gene calls are TRBV27 and TRBJ1-5; D may be TRBD1 (5 bases). This clonotype originated in a human donor who received a COVID-19 vaccine. Sequencing used CD4+ T cells from PBMCs cultured with HCoV-OC43 spike peptides, obtained before COVID-19 vaccination. The subset here: HCoV-OC43 spike overlapping peptide pool stimulation. The CDR3 protein is CASSLTRAQPQHF. DNA for the CDR3: TGTGCCAGCAGCCTAACCAGGGCCCAGCCCCAGCATTTT.